The 12 T cell receptor beta chains listed next were all sequenced from one sample in a study of CD4 T cells in relation to SARS-CoV-2 and coronaviruses. Their specific antigens are unknown. Measured with immunoSEQ multiplex PCR; TCRdb has only the in-frame clones, and not every one. The table has about 20,000 clones, around 67% seen once. Unexposed donor CD4+ T cells date from about 2011-2018, before the COVID-19 pandemic. After ten to eleven days of culture, CD4+ T cells were isolated. Sequencing was performed on CD4+ T cells from PBMCs, cultured in vitro. The receptors here all came from a human donor in good health.

This chain joins TRBV5-1 and TRBJ1-3; 8 bases align to TRBD1. From germline, CDR1 is SGHRS and CDR2 YFSETQ. V was clipped by 3 bases and J by 3 bases; unmatched bases: 11. The CDR3 extends over 17 amino acids. CDR3 sequence (DNA): TGCGCCAGCAGCTCGTGGACGGGGGGGACAGGTGGAAACACCATATATTTT. It specifies CASSSWTGGTGGNTIYF.

This clone has only one observation. This chain joins TRBV5-4 and TRBJ2-5; perhaps TRBD2 as D (7 bases). The germline CDR1 and CDR2 sequences are SGHNT and YYREEE (reference sequence). Trimming took 4 bases from V and 0 from J, leaving 13 bases between them. This CDR3 has 15 amino acids. CDR3 sequence: CASSRGAGNQETQYF. The DNA for the CDR3 is TGTGCCAGCAGCCGGGGGGCAGGGAACCAAGAGACCCAGTACTTC. Drawing the rest from reference TRBV5-4 and TRBJ2-5, the complete variable domain is ETGVTQSPTHLIKTRGQQVTLRCSSQSGHNTVSWYQQALGQGPQFIFQYYREEENGRGNFPPRFSGLQFPNYSSELNVNALELDDSALYLCASSRGAGNQETQYFGPGTRLLVL.

The gene calls are TRBV25-1 and TRBJ1-1; TRBD1 is a possible D gene (5 bases). Germline loops: CDR1 MGHDK, CDR2 SYGVNS. The CDR3 covers 13 residues. Trimming left V 7 bases short and J 5 bases short, with 14 bases between. Here the CDR3 reads CASTQRGETEAFF. CDR3 sequence (DNA): TGTGCCAGCACCCAGAGGGGTGAGACTGAAGCTTTCTTT.

The genes are TRBV5-1 and TRBJ2-6, with D possibly being TRBD2 (5 bases). The germline V gene has CDR1 SGHRS and CDR2 YFSETQ. CDR3 length: 18 amino acids. Trimming took off 2 bases at V and 0 bases at J, with 15 bases between the two ends. The CDR3 sequence: CASSFVAQGSSGANVLTF. As DNA, the CDR3 is TGCGCCAGCAGCTTTGTCGCTCAAGGGAGCTCTGGGGCCAACGTCCTGACTTTC.

Only one count was recorded for this clone. The chain carries TRBV2 and TRBJ1-5; 9 positions match TRBD1. Germline-derived CDR1 and CDR2 are SNHLY and FYNNEI. The CDR3 is made up of 17 amino acids. After removal of 4 bases from V and 0 bases from J, the junction contained 7 bases not matched to a gene. The CDR3 DNA is TGTGCCAGCAGTGTGCAGACAGGGGGATATAGCAATCAGCCCCAGCATTTT. Protein sequence: CASSVQTGGYSNQPQHF.

The table lists this clone with a few counts. This chain links TRBV21-1 with TRBJ1-5; the table calls TRBD1, which could not be checked here. TRBV21-1 is deemed a pseudogene. This CDR3 has 17 residues. The CDR3 spells CASSKGDIGASNQPQHF. In nucleotides, the CDR3 is TGTGCCAGCAGCAAAGGGGATATAGGGGCGAGCAATCAGCCCCAGCATTTT.

This chain connects TRBV4-3 to TRBJ1-2, with 9 positions matching TRBD1. Germline V gene data show CDR1 as LGHNA and CDR2 as YSLEER. This CDR3 is built from 15 residues. V was pared by 4 bases and J by 4 bases, with 7 bases of the junction left unmatched. The CDR3 is CASSPGTGWVYGYTF. In DNA form, the CDR3 reads TGCGCCAGCAGCCCCGGGACAGGGTGGGTCTATGGCTACACCTTC.

This clone showed up just a few times. The gene calls are TRBV7-9 and TRBJ1-2, with 7 bases lining up with TRBD1. The CDR3 extends over 15 amino acids. V lost 5 bases to trimming and J lost 1 base; unmatched junction nucleotides: 7. Germline lookup yields CDR1 SEHNR and CDR2 FQNEAQ (reference sequence). The CDR3 here is CASSTGQAFNYGYTF. The CDR3 DNA sequence: TGTGCCAGCAGCACCGGACAGGCCTTTAACTATGGCTACACCTTC.

The chain employs TRBV12-3 or TRBV12-4 and TRBJ1-2, with unresolved D. This CDR3 spans 13 amino acids. V lost 2 bases, J lost 2 bases, and 6 bases lay in between. The CDR3 DNA follows: TGTGCCAGCAGTTTACAGTTAAACTATGGCTACACCTTC. It encodes CASSLQLNYGYTF.

V and J are TRBV4-3 and TRBJ2-6; D uncertain. The CDR3 is made up of 17 amino acids. Germline lookup yields CDR1 LGHNA and CDR2 YSLEER. Trimming removed 1 base from V and 2 bases from J, with 12 bases in between. The CDR3 nucleotides are TGCGCCAGCAGCCAAGGTACAGAATCGGCTGGGGCCAACGTCCTGACTTTC. This gives the protein CASSQGTESAGANVLTF.

The chain is built from TRBV5-6 and TRBJ2-7; no definite D call. CDR3 size: 13 residues. V dropped 0 bases and J dropped 3 bases, with 7 bases sitting between them. Germline V gives CDR1 SGHDT, CDR2 YYEEEE. CDR3 in amino acids: CASSLEAVYEQYF. Written as DNA, the CDR3 is TGTGCCAGCAGCTTGGAGGCGGTCTACGAGCAGTACTTC.

V is TRBV9 and J is TRBJ2-2, with 10 nucleotides matching TRBD1. This CDR3 spans 17 amino acids. From germline, CDR1 is SGDLS and CDR2 YYNGEE. V trimming: 4 bases; J trimming: 1 base; junction bases outside the gene matches: 7. CDR3 amino acids: CASSPEGQGVNTGELFF. The CDR3 DNA sequence: TGTGCCAGCAGCCCTGAAGGACAGGGGGTGAACACCGGGGAGCTGTTTTTT.